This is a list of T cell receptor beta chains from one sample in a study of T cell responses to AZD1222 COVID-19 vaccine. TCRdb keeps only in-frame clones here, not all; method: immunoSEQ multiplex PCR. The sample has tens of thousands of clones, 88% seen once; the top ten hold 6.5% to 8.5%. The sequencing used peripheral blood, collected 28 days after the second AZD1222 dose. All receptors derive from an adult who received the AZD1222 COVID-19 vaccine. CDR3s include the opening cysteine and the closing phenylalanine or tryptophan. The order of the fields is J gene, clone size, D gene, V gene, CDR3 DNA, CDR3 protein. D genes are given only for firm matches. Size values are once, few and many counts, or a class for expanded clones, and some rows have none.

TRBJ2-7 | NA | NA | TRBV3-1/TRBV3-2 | TGTGCCAGCAGCCTAGCTTCGTGGGGAGTCTACGAGCAGTACTTC | CASSLASWGVYEQYF
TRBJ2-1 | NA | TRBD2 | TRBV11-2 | TGTGCCAGCAGCCGGGAGGGCCACACCTACAATGAGCAGTTCTTC | CASSREGHTYNEQFF
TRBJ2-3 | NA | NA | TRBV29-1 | TGCAGCGGATCTGGAGTTCAAGCAAGAGATACGCAGTATTTT | CSGSGVQARDTQYF
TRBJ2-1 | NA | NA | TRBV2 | TGTGCCAGCAGTAGGGAGACTAGGCAGTTCTTC | CASSRETRQFF
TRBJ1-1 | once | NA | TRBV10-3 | TGTGCCATCAGTGACAGTGGCTTAAAAGCTTTCTTT | CAISDSGLKAFF
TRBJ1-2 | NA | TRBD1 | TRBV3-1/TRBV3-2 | TGTGCCAGCAGCCGAGGACAGGGGATCTATGGCTACACCTTC | CASSRGQGIYGYTF
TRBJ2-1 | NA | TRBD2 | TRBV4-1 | TGCGCCAGCAGCCAACGTATTTCCCGACTAGCGGGAGGAAGGAATGAGCAGTTCTTC | CASSQRISRLAGGRNEQFF
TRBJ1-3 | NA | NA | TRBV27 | TGTGCCAGCAGTCCTCGAGTGGGGGGCTCTGGAAACACCATATATTTT | CASSPRVGGSGNTIYF
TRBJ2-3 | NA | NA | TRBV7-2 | TGTGCCAGCAGCTTAGAGTCGTTCGAGACTTACACAGATACGCAGTATTTT | CASSLESFETYTDTQYF
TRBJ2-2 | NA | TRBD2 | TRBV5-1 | TGCGCCAGCAGCTTGGCGACTAGCGGGTACACCGGGGAGCTGTTTTTT | CASSLATSGYTGELFF
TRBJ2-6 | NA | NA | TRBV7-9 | TGTGCCAGCAGCCTTTATAAAAACTCTGGGGCCAACGTCCTGACTTTC | CASSLYKNSGANVLTF
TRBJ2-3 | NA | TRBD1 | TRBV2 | TGTGCCAGCAGTGAGGACAGGGGACGCACAGATACGCAGTATTTT | CASSEDRGRTDTQYF
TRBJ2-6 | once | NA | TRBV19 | TGTGCCAGTAGTATATCAGGGTTTGTCAGCTCTGGGGCCAACGTCCTGACTTTC | CASSISGFVSSGANVLTF
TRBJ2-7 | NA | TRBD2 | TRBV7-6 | TGTGCCAGCAGCCCACTGCGGGGGGAGTGGTCCTACGAGCAGTACTTC | CASSPLRGEWSYEQYF
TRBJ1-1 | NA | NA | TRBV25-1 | TGTGCCAGCAGTGAATTTGCAGGCTCCACTGAAGCTTTCTTT | CASSEFAGSTEAFF
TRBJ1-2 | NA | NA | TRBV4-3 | TGCGCCAGCAGCCAAGATGACCGGTACTATGGCTACACCTTC | CASSQDDRYYGYTF
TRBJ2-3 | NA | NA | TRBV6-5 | TGTGCCAGCAGTTACTCGCAGAAGACAGATACGCAGTATTTT | CASSYSQKTDTQYF
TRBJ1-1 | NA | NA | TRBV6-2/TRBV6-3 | TGTGCCAGCAGTTACGCCAACAGGGCAAGTGAAGCTTTCTTT | CASSYANRASEAFF
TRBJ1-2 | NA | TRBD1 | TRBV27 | TGTGCCAGCAGTTTAGGGGTGGACAGGGGCGTTTATGGCTACACCTTC | CASSLGVDRGVYGYTF
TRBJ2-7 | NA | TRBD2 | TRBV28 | TGTGCCAGCAGCTCCCCGGGACTAGCGGGCTCCTACGAGCAGTACTTC | CASSSPGLAGSYEQYF
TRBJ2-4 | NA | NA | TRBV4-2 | TGTGCCAGCAGTCCTGTGGGGAGCGGTGGAGGAGAGGACATTCAGTACTTC | CASSPVGSGGGEDIQYF
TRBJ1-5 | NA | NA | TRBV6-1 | TGTGCCAGCAGTGAAAGTTCCGCCCCTAATCAGCCCCAGCATTTT | CASSESSAPNQPQHF
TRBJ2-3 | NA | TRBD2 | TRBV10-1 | TGCGCCAGCAGTGAGCACGCTAGCGGGAGTGTGGCAGATACGCAGTATTTT | CASSEHASGSVADTQYF
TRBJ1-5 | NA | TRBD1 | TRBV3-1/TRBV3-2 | TGTGCCAGCAGCCAAATAGGACAGGGGGCGCCGGTCGATAGCAATCAGCCCCAGCATTTT | CASSQIGQGAPVDSNQPQHF
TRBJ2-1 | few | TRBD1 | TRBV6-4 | TGTGCCAGCAGCCCTAACATGGGACAGGGGGCCGTTGAGCAGTTCTTC | CASSPNMGQGAVEQFF